The 27 T cell receptor beta chains in this list originate from one sample, sequenced in a study of shared T cell receptors in the human thymus. Profiling relied on immunoSEQ multiplex PCR, and the TCRdb table lists in-frame clones only, not all of them. The table shows 700,000 or so clones, with 70% to 90% occurring only once. This sample also belongs to another study, concerning human thymus T cells.

The material sequenced was thymocytes. The receptors shown here come from a girl less than two years old with a congenital heart defect.

The chain has TRBV6-5 and TRBJ1-6, with D possibly matching TRBD1 (6 bases). Per germline, CDR1 MNHEY and CDR2 SVGAGI. The CDR3 extends over 16 amino acids. V was clipped by 2 bases and J by 0 bases, with 8 bases between them. Here the CDR3 DNA reads TGTGCCAGCAGTTACACAGGGCACTCCTATAATTCACCCCTCCACTTT. This encodes CASSYTGHSYNSPLHF.

The genes are TRBV6-1 and TRBJ1-2; 7 bases agree with TRBD1. Germline CDR1 is MNHNS and CDR2 is SASEGT. The CDR3 sequence is 14 residues long. Trimming cost V 8 bases and J 10 bases; bases outside gene matches: 16. This CDR3 reads CASSGGPGFQTYTF. The CDR3 DNA sequence: TGTGCCAGCTCAGGGGGGCCGGGCTTCCAGACCTACACCTTC.

V and J are TRBV6-5 and TRBJ2-5; D possibly corresponds to TRBD2 (5 bases). Between the trimmed V and J ends, which lost 4 bases and 2 bases, there was a span of 17 bases. The CDR3 contains 16 residues. CDR1 and CDR2 (germline): MNHEY, SVGAGI. In nucleotides, the CDR3 is TGTGCCAGCAGTTTCAGCAGGACTTTCCAGCAAGAGACCCAGTACTTC. Its translation: CASSFSRTFQQETQYF.

The chain combines TRBV28 with TRBJ2-2; D possibly corresponds to TRBD2 (5 bases). CDR1 and CDR2 (germline): MDHEN, SYDVKM. V gave up 4 bases and J gave up 5 bases, with 17 bases separating them. CDR3 size: 16 residues. CDR3: CASSCLPGNRTGELFF. CDR3 nucleotides: TGTGCCAGCAGTTGTTTGCCCGGGAATAGAACCGGGGAGCTGTTTTTT.

The gene calls are TRBV7-9 and TRBJ1-4; the D gene is possibly TRBD1 (6 bases). CDR3 length: 16 residues. V was trimmed by 5 bases and J by 7 bases, leaving 20 bases between them. The germline V gene encodes CDR1 SEHNR and CDR2 FQNEAQ (reference sequence). The CDR3 is CASSPRLGGRFEKLFF. The CDR3 DNA sequence: TGTGCCAGCAGCCCTCGGCTCGGGGGGCGCTTTGAAAAACTGTTTTTT.

To note about this clone: Other DNA sequences within the sample encode an identical CDR3. The gene calls are TRBV5-1 and TRBJ2-2; 8 bases are shared with TRBD1. CDR3 length: 17 residues. After removal of 4 bases from V and 5 bases from J, the junction contained 13 bases not matched to a gene. The V gene's germline CDR1 is SGHRS and CDR2 YFSETQ. The CDR3 DNA sequence: TGCGCCAGCAGCACTCTAACTGGGACAGGAGGGACCGGGGAGCTGTTTTTT. Translating it yields CASSTLTGTGGTGELFF.

The chain links TRBV28 to TRBJ1-1, with a tentative D call TRBD1 (6 bases). Trimming stripped 6 bases from V and 3 bases from J, with 14 bases between. CDR1 and CDR2 from the germline V gene are MDHEN and SYDVKM. The CDR3 runs 14 residues. This CDR3 is CASSCTGKDTEAFF. The CDR3 coding sequence is TGTGCCAGCAGCTGTACAGGGAAAGACACTGAAGCTTTCTTT.

V gene TRBV6-1 combines with J gene TRBJ1-6, with D hard to call. The CDR3 is made up of 11 amino acids. Trimming took off 6 bases at V and 13 bases at J, with 10 bases between the two ends. CDR1 and CDR2 (germline): MNHNS, SASEGT. CDR3 in DNA: TGTGCCAGCAGGAGGAAGGATCCCCTCCACTTT. Translating it yields CASRRKDPLHF.

V usage is TRBV7-2 and J usage is TRBJ1-2; D is ambiguous. The germline V gene has CDR1 SGHTA and CDR2 FQGNSA. V was pared by 2 bases and J by 6 bases, with 16 bases between. CDR3 length equals 15 residues. As DNA, the CDR3 is TGTGCCAGCAGCTTACTCCGGGAGGCCTGGGATGGCTACACCTTC. Translated, it gives CASSLLREAWDGYTF. Based on the CDR3 plus reference TRBV7-2 and TRBJ1-2, the full variable domain is GAGVSQSPSNKVTEKGKDVELRCDPISGHTALYWYRQSLGQGLEFLIYFQGNSAPDKSGLPSDRFSAERTGGSVSTLTIQRTQQEDSAVYLCASSLLREAWDGYTFGSGTRLTVV.

The rearrangement uses TRBV19 and TRBJ1-4, with 8 positions matching TRBD1. V lost 5 bases, J lost 0 bases, and 14 bases stayed unmatched. CDR3 length: 19 residues. CDR1 is LNHDA and CDR2 is SQIVND in the germline V gene (reference sequence). The CDR3 DNA follows: TGTGCCAGTAGTCCGCCTTACAGGGGGACGCCCGCAACTAATGAAAAACTGTTTTTT. Its protein is CASSPPYRGTPATNEKLFF.

The chain joins TRBV6-5 to TRBJ1-2; D might be TRBD1 (6 bases). The CDR3 runs to 14 residues. V gave up 5 bases and J gave up 6 bases, with 16 bases separating them. Germline lookup yields CDR1 MNHEY and CDR2 SVGAGI. Here the CDR3 reads CASSEGAGAHGYTF. CDR3 nucleotide sequence: TGTGCCAGCAGTGAAGGGGCAGGGGCACATGGCTACACCTTC.

This rearrangement joins TRBV6-1 to TRBJ1-1; no firm D call. CDR3 size: 16 residues. CDR1 MNHNS and CDR2 SASEGT come from the germline V gene. Trimming cost V 3 bases and J 0 bases, with 14 bases left between them. Here the CDR3 DNA reads TGTGCCAGCAGTGATCTGGGCAGCCCGATGAACACTGAAGCTTTCTTT. Protein sequence: CASSDLGSPMNTEAFF.

The chain links TRBV30 to TRBJ1-5; 7 bases are a match to TRBD1. V was pared by 0 bases and J by 7 bases, with 9 bases of the junction left unmatched. The CDR3 is 15 residues long. CDR1 is GTSNPN and CDR2 is SVGIG in the germline V gene (reference sequence). CDR3 sequence reads: CAWSVSDREGQPQHF. In nucleotides, the CDR3 is TGTGCCTGGAGTGTTAGTGACAGGGAAGGACAGCCCCAGCATTTT.

The chain uses TRBV28 and TRBJ2-7; D remains unclear. Germline assignment: CDR1 MDHEN and CDR2 SYDVKM. Trimming removed 3 bases at V and 5 bases at J, with 11 bases between. The CDR3 extends over 13 amino acids. In DNA, the CDR3 is TGTGCCAGCAGTTTTCGGTTGAGCAACGAGCAGTACTTC. This encodes CASSFRLSNEQYF. Variable domain in full (rest from reference TRBV28 and TRBJ2-7): DVKVTQSSRYLVKRTGEKVFLECVQDMDHENMFWYRQDPGLGLRLIYFSYDVKMKEKGDIPEGYSVSREKKERFSLILESASTNQTSMYLCASSFRLSNEQYFGPGTRLTVT.

The chain is built from TRBV7-2 and TRBJ1-6; no reliable D call. Trimming left V 4 bases short and J 8 bases short, with 18 bases between. The CDR3 extends over 16 amino acids. The germline V gene has CDR1 SGHTA and CDR2 FQGNSA. The CDR3 sequence: CASSYRPPRTDSPLHF. The CDR3 bases are TGTGCCAGCAGCTACCGTCCCCCTAGAACGGATTCACCCCTCCACTTT.

The chain uses TRBV5-1 and TRBJ2-7, with D unclear. V was pared by 2 bases and J by 2 bases, with 11 bases between. Germline V lookup: CDR1 SGHRS, CDR2 YFSETQ. There are 14 residues in the CDR3. CDR3 sequence (DNA): TGCGCCAGCAGCTTAAGTACGAGAACCTACGAGCAGTACTTC. It translates to CASSLSTRTYEQYF.

V gene TRBV18 combines with J gene TRBJ1-2, with 7 bases fitting TRBD1. Germline CDR1 is KGHSH and CDR2 is LQKENI. Trimming took 2 bases from V and 8 from J; bases not matched to a gene: 11. The length of the CDR3 is 15 residues. CDR3 sequence reads: CASSPSATGEYGYTF. CDR3 coding DNA: TGTGCCAGCTCACCATCAGCCACAGGGGAATACGGCTACACCTTC.

This chain links TRBV9 with TRBJ1-1; TRBD1 matches 11 bases. This CDR3 region has 16 residues. After removal of 0 bases from V and 3 bases from J, the junction contained 4 bases not matched to a gene. Germline lookup yields CDR1 SGDLS and CDR2 YYNGEE. CDR3 in DNA: TGTGCCAGCAGCGTAGCGCAGGGACAGGGGGACACTGAAGCTTTCTTT. The encoded protein is CASSVAQGQGDTEAFF.

This rearrangement joins TRBV14 to TRBJ1-1; 11 nucleotides match TRBD1. The CDR3 has 16 residues. Germline V gene data show CDR1 as SGHDN and CDR2 as FVKESK. Germline trimming cut 3 bases from V and 3 bases from J; bases unmatched to any gene: 6. CDR3 sequence reads: CASSQLGDRGDTEAFF. The CDR3 DNA follows: TGTGCCAGCAGCCAGCTCGGGGACAGGGGGGACACTGAAGCTTTCTTT.

V gene TRBV2 combines with J gene TRBJ2-1, with TRBD1 matching over 9 bases. Germline-derived CDR1 and CDR2 are SNHLY and FYNNEI. This CDR3 comprises 20 residues. Losses at the gene ends were 5 bases for V and 2 bases for J; bases not matched to a gene: 19. This CDR3 reads CASSQEGTGKGWATYNEQFF. The CDR3 nucleotides are TGTGCCAGCAGTCAGGAAGGGACAGGGAAGGGTTGGGCCACCTACAATGAGCAGTTCTTC. Looking up the rest from reference TRBV2 and TRBJ2-1 gives the full variable domain: EPEVTQTPSHQVTQMGQEVILRCVPISNHLYFYWYRQILGQKVEFLVSFYNNEISEKSEIFDDQFSVERPDGSNFTLKIRSTKLEDSAMYFCASSQEGTGKGWATYNEQFFGPGTRLTVL.

This clone was detected only once. This chain joins TRBV7-9 and TRBJ2-7, with D possibly matching TRBD1 (6 bases). Germline V gene sequence: CDR1 SEHNR, CDR2 FQNEAQ (reference sequence). V lost 1 base and J lost 7, with 17 bases in between. This CDR3 spans 15 amino acids. The CDR3 DNA sequence: TGTGCCAGCAGCTTAGGAGGAGGCAGGGGTCGAGAGCAGTACTTC. It is translated as CASSLGGGRGREQYF.

The rearrangement links TRBV28 to TRBJ1-3; TRBD1 is a possible D gene (5 bases). Germline values: CDR1 MDHEN, CDR2 SYDVKM. CDR3 length equals 15 residues. Trimming left V 3 bases short and J 1 base short, with 10 bases between. The CDR3 DNA is TGTGCCAGCAGTTTCGGCAGGGCATCTGGAAACACCATATATTTT. Translation gives CASSFGRASGNTIYF.

The chain recombines TRBV5-1 with TRBJ2-1, with 7 positions matching TRBD1. V shed 4 bases and J 10 bases; nucleotides not matched to a gene: 8. From germline, CDR1 is SGHRS and CDR2 YFSETQ. CDR3 length: 13 residues. For the CDR3, the DNA is TGCGCCAGCAGCACGTACACAGGGGACGAGCAGTTCTTC. This codes for CASSTYTGDEQFF.

This chain connects TRBV7-6 to TRBJ2-7; 9 bases align to TRBD1. V was pared by 1 base and J by 6 bases, with 10 bases of the junction left unmatched. The CDR3 covers 16 residues. Germline V lookup: CDR1 SGHVS, CDR2 FNYEAQ. CDR3 sequence reads: CASSLDSDRGFGEQYF. The CDR3 nucleotides read TGTGCCAGCAGCTTAGATTCGGACAGGGGATTTGGCGAGCAGTACTTC. Looking up the rest from reference TRBV7-6 and TRBJ2-7 gives the full variable domain: GAGVSQSPRYKVTKRGQDVALRCDPISGHVSLYWYRQALGQGPEFLTYFNYEAQQDKSGLPNDRFSAERPEGSISTLTIQRTEQRDSAMYRCASSLDSDRGFGEQYFGPGTRLTVT.

This sequence joins TRBV5-8 and TRBJ1-2; D is unclear. CDR1 is SGHTS and CDR2 is YDEGEE in the germline V gene. Trimming cost V 4 bases and J 8 bases, with 12 bases left between them. The CDR3 has 12 amino acids. DNA of the CDR3: TGTGCCAGCAGCCCCCGGGGAAGGGGCTACACCTTC. Translating it yields CASSPRGRGYTF.

The chain couples TRBV4-1 to TRBJ1-6; D not resolved. Germline loops: CDR1 MGHRA, CDR2 YSYEKL. Trimming took 0 bases from V and 0 from J, leaving 9 bases between them. CDR3 length: 17 residues. The CDR3 spells CASSQEGPSSYNSPLHF. CDR3 in DNA: TGCGCCAGCAGCCAAGAGGGCCCCAGCTCCTATAATTCACCCCTCCACTTT.

The chain recombines TRBV27 with TRBJ1-3, with D possibly matching TRBD1 (6 bases). Germline CDR1 and CDR2: MNHEY and SMNVEV (reference sequence). The CDR3 covers 16 residues. V gave up 6 bases and J gave up 3 bases, with 18 bases separating them. DNA of the CDR3: TGTGCCAGCAGCCGAAGCGTAGGGGGTAGTGGAAACACCATATATTTT. Translation gives CASSRSVGGSGNTIYF.